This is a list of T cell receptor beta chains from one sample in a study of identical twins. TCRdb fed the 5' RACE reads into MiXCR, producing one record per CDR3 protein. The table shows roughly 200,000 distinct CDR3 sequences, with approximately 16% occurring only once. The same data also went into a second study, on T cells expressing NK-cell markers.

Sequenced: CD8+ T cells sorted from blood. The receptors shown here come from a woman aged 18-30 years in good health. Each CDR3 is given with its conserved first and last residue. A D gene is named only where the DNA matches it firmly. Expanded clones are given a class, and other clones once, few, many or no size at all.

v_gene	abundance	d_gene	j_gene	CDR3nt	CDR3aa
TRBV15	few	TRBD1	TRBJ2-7	TGTGCCACCAGCAGGGGAGGACAGGGGGCTTGGGAGCAGTACTTC	CATSRGGQGAWEQYF
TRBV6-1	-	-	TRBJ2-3	TGTGCCAGCGTTGATGCGGGGCGCACAGATACGCAGTATTTT	CASVDAGRTDTQYF
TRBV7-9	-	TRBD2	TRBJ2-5	TGTGCCAGCTCGACTAGCGGACAAGAGACCCAGTACTTC	CASSTSGQETQYF
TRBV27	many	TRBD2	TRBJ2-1	TGTGCCAGCAGTGAAGGACTAGAATTGGTCTATGAGCAGTTCTTC	CASSEGLELVYEQFF
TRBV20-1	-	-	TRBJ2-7	TGCAGTGCTAGAGATCTCCGGGACTCCTCCTACGAGCAGTACTTC	CSARDLRDSSYEQYF
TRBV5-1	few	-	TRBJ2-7	TGCGCCAGCAGCTTCGAATTTACGGGCACGGCGGCCTACGAGCAGTACTTC	CASSFEFTGTAAYEQYF
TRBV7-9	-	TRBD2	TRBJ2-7	TGTGCCAGCAGCCCAACTAGCGGGGGAAGGGAGCAGTACTTC	CASSPTSGGREQYF
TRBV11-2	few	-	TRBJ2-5	TGTGCCAGCAGTCCCGAACCGGGGCCTCAAGAGACCCAGTACTTC	CASSPEPGPQETQYF
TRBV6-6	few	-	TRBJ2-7	TGTGCCAGCAGTTACGGGACATACCGGTACTTC	CASSYGTYRYF
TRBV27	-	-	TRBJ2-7	TGTGCCAGCAGTCAGCAGGGAAACTACGAGCAGTACTTC	CASSQQGNYEQYF
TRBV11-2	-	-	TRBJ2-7	TGTGCCAGCAGCTTAGATATGGCAGGGCCTACCTACGAGCAGTACTTC	CASSLDMAGPTYEQYF
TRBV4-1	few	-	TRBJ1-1	TGCGCCAGCAGCCAAGGCAACCGGGGCCGGCCTGAAGCTTTCTTT	CASSQGNRGRPEAFF
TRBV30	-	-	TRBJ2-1	TGTGCCTGGAGTATCCTTCCCTACAATGAGCAGTTCTTC	CAWSILPYNEQFF
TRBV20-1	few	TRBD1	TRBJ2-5	TGCAGTGCTAGAGACGTTGTTTTGGGACAGGTCCCTTGGCAAGAGACCCAGTACTTC	CSARDVVLGQVPWQETQYF
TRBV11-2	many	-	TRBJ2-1	TGTGCCAGCAGCTTAGATCAGGGCACAGGCGCCTACAATGAGCAGTTCTTC	CASSLDQGTGAYNEQFF
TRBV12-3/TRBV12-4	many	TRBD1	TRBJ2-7	TGTGCCAGCACCATCGGGACAGCCGAGCAGTACTTC	CASTIGTAEQYF
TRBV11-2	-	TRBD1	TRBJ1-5	TGTGCCAGCAGCTTAGGGATCGGGACAGGGAGTTTTAGCAATCAGCCCCAGCATTTT	CASSLGIGTGSFSNQPQHF